The entry that follows covers one T cell receptor beta chain sequence. The sample is drawn from a study of control samples from healthy donors and cancer patients. TCRdb keeps only in-frame clones here, not all; method: immunoSEQ multiplex PCR. The repertoire consists of roughly 48,000 clones, with around 93% occurring once and the leading ten covering roughly a fifth. The CDR3 length is 17 residues. In germline, CDR1 is LNHDA, CDR2 SQIVND (reference sequence). V trimming: 4 bases; J trimming: 2 bases; junction bases outside the gene matches: 10. The sequence was collected from a woman in her 40s with head and neck cancer. Sequenced: PBMCs. The chain employs TRBV19 and TRBJ1-2; 10 bases fit TRBD1. CDR3 bases: TGTGCCAGTAGTACCCCCGGGACAGGGGATCTAAACTATGGCTACACCTTC. Protein product: CASSTPGTGDLNYGYTF.